This TCR beta chain was sequenced during a study of T cell repertoires in cytomegalovirus infection. Study summary: CMV epitopes used comprised recently identified HLA-C-restricted ones and well-studied HLA-B-restricted ones. Based on public TCR beta signatures, there were indications of CMV infection and of a matching HLA type. Study outcomes and limitations: Identification of carriers of CMV plus the relevant HLA was achieved through cumulative public TCR beta family frequency. Ex vivo, HLA-C-restricted CMV-specific TCR beta clonotypes prevailed over the rest of the response.

The CDR3 length is 14 residues. After removal of 5 bases from V and 1 base from J, the junction contained 3 bases not matched to a gene. Germline loops: CDR1 LGHDT, CDR2 YNNKEL (reference sequence). With respect to this clonotype: Its antigen is unknown.

TCRdb called the reads again in MiXCR, with one record for every CDR3 protein. Of some 100,000 distinct CDR3 sequences listed, around 29% are singletons. The starting material was CD8+ T cells from cultured PBMCs, obtained from culture after CMV antigen stimulation. The TCR was taken from a human donor in good health (CMV status not recorded). Some clones in this sample may be carry-over from other donors' samples. J is TRBJ1-1 and V is TRBV3-1; 8 bases fit TRBD1. The CDR3 DNA sequence: TGTGCCAGCAGCGTGGGACAGGAGAACACTGAAGCTTTCTTT. Its translation is CASSVGQENTEAFF.